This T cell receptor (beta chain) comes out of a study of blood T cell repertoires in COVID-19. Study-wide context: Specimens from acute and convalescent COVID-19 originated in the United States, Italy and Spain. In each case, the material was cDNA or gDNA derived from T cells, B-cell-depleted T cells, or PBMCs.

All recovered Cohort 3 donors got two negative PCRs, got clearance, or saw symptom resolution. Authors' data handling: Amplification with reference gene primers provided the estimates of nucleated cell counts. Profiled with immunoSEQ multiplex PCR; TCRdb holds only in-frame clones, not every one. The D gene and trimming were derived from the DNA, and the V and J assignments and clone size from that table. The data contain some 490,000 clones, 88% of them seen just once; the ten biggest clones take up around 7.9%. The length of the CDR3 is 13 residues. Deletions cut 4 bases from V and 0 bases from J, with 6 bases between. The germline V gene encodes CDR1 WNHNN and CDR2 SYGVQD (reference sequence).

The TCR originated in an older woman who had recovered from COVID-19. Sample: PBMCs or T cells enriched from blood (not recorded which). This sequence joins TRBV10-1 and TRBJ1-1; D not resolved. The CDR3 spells CASSGSLNTEAFF. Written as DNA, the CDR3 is TGCGCCAGCAGTGGTTCGTTGAACACTGAAGCTTTCTTT.